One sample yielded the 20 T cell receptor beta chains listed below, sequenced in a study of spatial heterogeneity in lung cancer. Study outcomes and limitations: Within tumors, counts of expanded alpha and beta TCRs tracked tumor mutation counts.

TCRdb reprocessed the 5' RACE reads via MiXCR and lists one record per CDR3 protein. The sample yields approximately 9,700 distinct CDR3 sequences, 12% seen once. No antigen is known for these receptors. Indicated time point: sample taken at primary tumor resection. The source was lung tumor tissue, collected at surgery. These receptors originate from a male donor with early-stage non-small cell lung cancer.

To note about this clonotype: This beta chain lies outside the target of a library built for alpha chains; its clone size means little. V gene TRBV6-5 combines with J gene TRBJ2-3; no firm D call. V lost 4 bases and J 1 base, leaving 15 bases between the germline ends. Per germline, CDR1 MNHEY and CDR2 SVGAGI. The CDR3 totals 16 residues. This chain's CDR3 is CASSSKAYLGTDTQYF. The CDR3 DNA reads TGTGCCAGCAGTTCTAAAGCGTACCTAGGCACAGATACGCAGTATTTT.

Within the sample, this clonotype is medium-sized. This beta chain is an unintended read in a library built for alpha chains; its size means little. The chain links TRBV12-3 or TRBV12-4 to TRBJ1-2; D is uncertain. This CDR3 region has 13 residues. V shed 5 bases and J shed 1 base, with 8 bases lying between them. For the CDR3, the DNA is TGTGCCAGCAGTCTGTTTGATAACTATGGCTACACCTTC. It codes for CASSLFDNYGYTF.

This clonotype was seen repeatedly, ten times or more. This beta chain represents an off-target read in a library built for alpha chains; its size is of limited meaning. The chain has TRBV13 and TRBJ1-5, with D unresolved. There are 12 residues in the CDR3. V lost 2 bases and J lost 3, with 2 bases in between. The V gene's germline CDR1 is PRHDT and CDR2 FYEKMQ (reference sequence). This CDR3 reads CASSLNNQPQHF. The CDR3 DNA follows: TGTGCCAGCAGCTTAAACAATCAGCCCCAGCATTTT.

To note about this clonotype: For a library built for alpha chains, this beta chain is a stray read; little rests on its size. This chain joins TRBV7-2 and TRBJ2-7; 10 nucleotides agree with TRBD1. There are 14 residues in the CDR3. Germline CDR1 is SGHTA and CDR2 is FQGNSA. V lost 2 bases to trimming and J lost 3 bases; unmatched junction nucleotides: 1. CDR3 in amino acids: CASSLRTGGYEQYF. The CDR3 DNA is TGTGCCAGCAGCTTAAGGACAGGGGGCTACGAGCAGTACTTC.

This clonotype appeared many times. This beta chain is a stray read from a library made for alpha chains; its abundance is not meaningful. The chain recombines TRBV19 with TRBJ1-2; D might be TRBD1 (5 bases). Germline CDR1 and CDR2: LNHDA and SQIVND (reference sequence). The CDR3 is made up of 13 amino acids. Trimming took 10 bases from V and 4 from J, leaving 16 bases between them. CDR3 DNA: TGTGCCACTGCCCCAGGGCTAGGCTATGGCTACACCTTC. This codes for CATAPGLGYGYTF.

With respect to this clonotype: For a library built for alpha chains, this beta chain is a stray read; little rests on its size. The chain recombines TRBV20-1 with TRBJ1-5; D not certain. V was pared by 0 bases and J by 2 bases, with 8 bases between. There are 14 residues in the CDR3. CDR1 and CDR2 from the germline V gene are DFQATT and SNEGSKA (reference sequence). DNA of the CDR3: TGCAGTGCTAGAGACGGGCAGGGCAATCAGCCCCAGCATTTT. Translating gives CSARDGQGNQPQHF.

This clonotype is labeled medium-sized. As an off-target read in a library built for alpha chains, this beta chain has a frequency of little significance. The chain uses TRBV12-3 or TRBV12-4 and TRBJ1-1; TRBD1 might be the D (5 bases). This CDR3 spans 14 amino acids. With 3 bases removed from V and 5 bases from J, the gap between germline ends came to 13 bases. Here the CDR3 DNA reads TGTGCCAGCAGTTTGGGGGTTCGGTTTACTGAAGCTTTCTTT. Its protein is CASSLGVRFTEAFF.

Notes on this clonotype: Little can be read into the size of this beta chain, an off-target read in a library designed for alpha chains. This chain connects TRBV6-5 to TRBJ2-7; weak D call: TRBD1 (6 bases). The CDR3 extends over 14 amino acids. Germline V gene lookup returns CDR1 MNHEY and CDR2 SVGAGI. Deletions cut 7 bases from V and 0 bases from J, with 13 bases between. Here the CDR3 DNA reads TGTGCCAGCACCCTAACAGGGTACTCCTACGAGCAGTACTTC. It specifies CASTLTGYSYEQYF.

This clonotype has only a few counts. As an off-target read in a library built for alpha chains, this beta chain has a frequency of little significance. The DNA for the CDR3 is TGTGCCAGCAGTTTCTCAAGCTCCTACGAGCAGTACTTC. Residues: CASSFSSSYEQYF. The V and J genes are TRBV12-3 or TRBV12-4 and TRBJ2-7, with no clear D. CDR3 size: 13 residues. The ends were cut back, 3 bases at V and 0 bases at J, with 6 bases in the middle.

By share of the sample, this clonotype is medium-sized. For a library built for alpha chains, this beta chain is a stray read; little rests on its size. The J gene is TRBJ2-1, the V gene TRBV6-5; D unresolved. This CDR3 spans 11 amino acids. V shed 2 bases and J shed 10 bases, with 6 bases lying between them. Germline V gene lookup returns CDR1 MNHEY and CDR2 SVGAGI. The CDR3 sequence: CASSYGGEQFF. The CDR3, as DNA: TGTGCCAGCAGTTACGGCGGCGAGCAGTTCTTC.

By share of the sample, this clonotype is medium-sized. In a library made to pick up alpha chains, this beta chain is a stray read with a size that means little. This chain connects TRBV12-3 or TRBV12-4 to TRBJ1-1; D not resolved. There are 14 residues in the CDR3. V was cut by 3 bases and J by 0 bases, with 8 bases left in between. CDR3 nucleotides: TGTGCCAGCAGTTTTCGGGTAATGAACACTGAAGCTTTCTTT. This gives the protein CASSFRVMNTEAFF.

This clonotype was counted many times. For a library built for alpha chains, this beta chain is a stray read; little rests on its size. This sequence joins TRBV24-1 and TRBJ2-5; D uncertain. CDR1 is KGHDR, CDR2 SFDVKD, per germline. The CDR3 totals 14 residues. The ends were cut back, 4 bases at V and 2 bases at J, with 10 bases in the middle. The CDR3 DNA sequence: TGTGCCACCAGTGAAGCCGGTCAGCAAGAGACCCAGTACTTC. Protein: CATSEAGQQETQYF.

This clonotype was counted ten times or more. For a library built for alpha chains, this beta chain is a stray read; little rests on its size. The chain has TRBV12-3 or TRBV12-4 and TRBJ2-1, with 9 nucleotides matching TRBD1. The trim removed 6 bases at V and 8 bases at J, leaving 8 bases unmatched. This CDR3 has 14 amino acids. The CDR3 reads CASRGTGSGDEQFF. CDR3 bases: TGTGCCAGCAGGGGGACAGGGTCGGGGGATGAGCAGTTCTTC.

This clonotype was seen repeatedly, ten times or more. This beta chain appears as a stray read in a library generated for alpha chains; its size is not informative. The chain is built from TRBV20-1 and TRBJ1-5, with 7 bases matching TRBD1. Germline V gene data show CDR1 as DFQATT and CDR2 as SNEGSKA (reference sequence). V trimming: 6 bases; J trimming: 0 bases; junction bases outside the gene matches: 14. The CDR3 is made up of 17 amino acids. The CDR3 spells CSASSVPGGYSNQPQHF. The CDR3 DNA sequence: TGCAGTGCCAGTTCCGTTCCAGGGGGATATAGCAATCAGCCCCAGCATTTT.

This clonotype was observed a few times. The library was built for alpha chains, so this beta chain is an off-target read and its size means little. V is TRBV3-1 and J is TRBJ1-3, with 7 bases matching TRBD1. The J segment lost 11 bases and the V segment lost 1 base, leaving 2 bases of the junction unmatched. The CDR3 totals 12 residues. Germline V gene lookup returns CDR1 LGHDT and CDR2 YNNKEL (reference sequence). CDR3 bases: TGTGCCAGCAGCCAAGTTCAGGGGGCCATATATTTT. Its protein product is CASSQVQGAIYF.

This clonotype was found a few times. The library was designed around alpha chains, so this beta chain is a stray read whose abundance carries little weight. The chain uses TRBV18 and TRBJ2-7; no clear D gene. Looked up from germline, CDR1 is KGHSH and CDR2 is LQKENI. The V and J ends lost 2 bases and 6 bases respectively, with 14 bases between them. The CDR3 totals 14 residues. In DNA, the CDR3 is TGTGCCAGCTCACCATCAGTCCCGGCGGTCGAGCAGTACTTC. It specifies CASSPSVPAVEQYF.

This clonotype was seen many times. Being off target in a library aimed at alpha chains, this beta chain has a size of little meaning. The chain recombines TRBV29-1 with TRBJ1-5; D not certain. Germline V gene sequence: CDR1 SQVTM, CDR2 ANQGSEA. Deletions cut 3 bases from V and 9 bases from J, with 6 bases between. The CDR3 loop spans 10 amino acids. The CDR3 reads CSVDLPPQHF. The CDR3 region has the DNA TGCAGCGTTGACCTGCCGCCCCAGCATTTT.

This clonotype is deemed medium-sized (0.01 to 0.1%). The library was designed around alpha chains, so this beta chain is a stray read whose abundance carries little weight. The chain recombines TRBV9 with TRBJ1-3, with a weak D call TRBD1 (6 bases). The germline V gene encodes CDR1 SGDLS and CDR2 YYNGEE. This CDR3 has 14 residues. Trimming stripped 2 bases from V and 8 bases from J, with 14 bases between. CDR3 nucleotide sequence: TGTGCCAGCAGCGTCAGCGGACAGAGCGACACCATATATTTT. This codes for CASSVSGQSDTIYF.

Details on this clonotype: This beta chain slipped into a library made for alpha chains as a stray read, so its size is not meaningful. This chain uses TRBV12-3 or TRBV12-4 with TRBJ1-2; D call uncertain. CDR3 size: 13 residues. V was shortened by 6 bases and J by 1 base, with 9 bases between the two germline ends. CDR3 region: CASSPAHNYGYTF. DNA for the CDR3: TGTGCCAGCAGCCCCGCCCATAACTATGGCTACACCTTC.

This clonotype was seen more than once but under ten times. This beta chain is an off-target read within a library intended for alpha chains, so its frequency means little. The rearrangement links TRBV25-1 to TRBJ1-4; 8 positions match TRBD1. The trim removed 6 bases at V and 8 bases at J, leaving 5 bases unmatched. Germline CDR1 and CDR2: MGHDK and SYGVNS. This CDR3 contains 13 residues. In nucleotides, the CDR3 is TGTGCCAGCAGGGGAGGACAGGGCGAAAAACTGTTTTTT. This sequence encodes CASRGGQGEKLFF.